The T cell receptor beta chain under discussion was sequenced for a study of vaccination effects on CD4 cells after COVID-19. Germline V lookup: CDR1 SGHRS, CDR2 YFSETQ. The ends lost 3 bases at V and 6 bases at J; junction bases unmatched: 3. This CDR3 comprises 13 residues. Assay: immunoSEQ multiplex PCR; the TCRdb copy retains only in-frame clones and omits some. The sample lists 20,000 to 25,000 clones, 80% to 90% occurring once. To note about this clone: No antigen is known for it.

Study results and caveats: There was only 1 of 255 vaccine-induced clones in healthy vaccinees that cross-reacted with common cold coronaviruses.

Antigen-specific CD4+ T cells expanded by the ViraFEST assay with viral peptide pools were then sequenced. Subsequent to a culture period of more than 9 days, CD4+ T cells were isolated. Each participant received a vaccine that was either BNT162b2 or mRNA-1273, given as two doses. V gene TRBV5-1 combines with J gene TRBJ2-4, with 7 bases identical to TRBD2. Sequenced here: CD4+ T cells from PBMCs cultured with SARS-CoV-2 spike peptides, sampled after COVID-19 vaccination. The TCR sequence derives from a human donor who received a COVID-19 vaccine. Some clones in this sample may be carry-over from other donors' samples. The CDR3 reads CASSSTGGNIQYF. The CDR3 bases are TGCGCCAGCAGCTCCACGGGGGGAAACATTCAGTACTTC.